This T cell receptor (beta chain) was documented in a study of blood T cell repertoires in COVID-19. Study summary: Collection of acute and convalescent COVID-19 samples took place in the United States, Italy and Spain.

Patients in Seattle were enrolled during active infection, then followed longitudinally. Per the authors' pipeline: Amplification from reference gene primers served as the basis for estimated nucleated cell counts. Profiled with immunoSEQ multiplex PCR; TCRdb holds only in-frame clones, not every one. From that table come the V and J calls and clone size; the DNA was used to work out D and trimming. The table lists about 82,000 clones, about 73% of them singletons, with about a third in the top ten. V was clipped by 1 base and J by 6 bases, with 9 bases between them. This CDR3 spans 12 amino acids. Germline CDR1 SQVTM, CDR2 ANQGSEA.

The material sequenced was peripheral blood. This TCR came from a man aged 55 to 70 with COVID-19, enrolled during active disease. This rearrangement joins TRBV29-1 to TRBJ1-2; D is undetermined. CDR3 DNA sequence: TGCAGCGTTGAAGGACTCGGCCATGGCTACACCTTC. Protein product: CSVEGLGHGYTF.